These 2 T cell receptor beta chains originate from one sample sequenced in a study of radiotherapy plus CTLA-4 blockade in lung cancer (dated by TCRdb to the late 2010s). To prepare the library, the immunoSEQ multiplex PCR assay was applied. TCRdb re-hosts the immuneACCESS table, in-frame sequences only. Its copies lack some clones; in the studies checked, an unresolved V gene accounts for under half of them, and the cause for the rest is not known. The sample includes over 30,000 clones, with 79% observed a single time. Together, the top ten hold 23% of the sample. This material consisted of peripheral blood, taken from a patient treated with radiotherapy plus ipilimumab. Receptor source: a human donor with non-small cell lung cancer that progressed on radiotherapy plus ipilimumab.

The chain carries TRBV9 and TRBJ2-5; possible D gene TRBD2, 6 bases. The germline CDR1 and CDR2 sequences are SGDLS and YYNGEE. The CDR3 has 13 amino acids. Between the trimmed V and J ends, which lost 4 bases and 1 base, there was a span of 8 bases. The CDR3 protein is CASSMGLQETQYF. As DNA, the CDR3 is TGTGCCAGCAGCATGGGACTCCAAGAGACCCAGTACTTC.

The chain couples TRBV5-1 to TRBJ2-7; 8 bases line up with TRBD2. This CDR3 is built from 15 residues. Per germline, CDR1 SGHRS and CDR2 YFSETQ. Losses at the gene ends were 4 bases for V and 2 bases for J; bases not matched to a gene: 8. The CDR3 here is CASSDGGAAAYEQYF. CDR3 bases: TGCGCCAGCAGCGACGGGGGGGCCGCGGCCTACGAGCAGTACTTC.